This T cell receptor (beta chain) is drawn from a study of naive and memory T cell subsets. The SP2 primer and nested alpha and beta constant region primers amplified ligated cDNA in four rounds. Reverse transcription of blood and skin TCR RNA was primed at alpha and beta constant regions. In TCRdb, the 5' RACE reads were re-called with MiXCR into one record per CDR3 protein. In the table there are tens of thousands of distinct CDR3 sequences, approximately 8% of which are singletons. TCR cDNA received a 3' ligated oligonucleotide that carried a UMI. Adult healthy volunteers gave 2.5 ml peripheral blood for whole-blood RNA. The study, taken as a whole, reports: The RNA method is potentially sensitive to activation and differentiation changes.

This CDR3 region has 21 residues. Looked up from germline, CDR1 is PRHDT and CDR2 is FYEKMQ (reference sequence). Unmatched junction bases numbered 17, after V lost 2 bases and J lost 4 bases. This clonotype appeared many times. The antigen is undetermined. The TCR comes from a female donor in good health. The rearrangement joins TRBV13 to TRBJ2-4; 13 bases align to TRBD2. The CDR3 DNA is TGTGCCAGCAGCTTATTGAGAGGGGAAAGGACTAGCGGGGGCCATAAAAACATTCAGTACTTC. This sequence encodes CASSLLRGERTSGGHKNIQYF.